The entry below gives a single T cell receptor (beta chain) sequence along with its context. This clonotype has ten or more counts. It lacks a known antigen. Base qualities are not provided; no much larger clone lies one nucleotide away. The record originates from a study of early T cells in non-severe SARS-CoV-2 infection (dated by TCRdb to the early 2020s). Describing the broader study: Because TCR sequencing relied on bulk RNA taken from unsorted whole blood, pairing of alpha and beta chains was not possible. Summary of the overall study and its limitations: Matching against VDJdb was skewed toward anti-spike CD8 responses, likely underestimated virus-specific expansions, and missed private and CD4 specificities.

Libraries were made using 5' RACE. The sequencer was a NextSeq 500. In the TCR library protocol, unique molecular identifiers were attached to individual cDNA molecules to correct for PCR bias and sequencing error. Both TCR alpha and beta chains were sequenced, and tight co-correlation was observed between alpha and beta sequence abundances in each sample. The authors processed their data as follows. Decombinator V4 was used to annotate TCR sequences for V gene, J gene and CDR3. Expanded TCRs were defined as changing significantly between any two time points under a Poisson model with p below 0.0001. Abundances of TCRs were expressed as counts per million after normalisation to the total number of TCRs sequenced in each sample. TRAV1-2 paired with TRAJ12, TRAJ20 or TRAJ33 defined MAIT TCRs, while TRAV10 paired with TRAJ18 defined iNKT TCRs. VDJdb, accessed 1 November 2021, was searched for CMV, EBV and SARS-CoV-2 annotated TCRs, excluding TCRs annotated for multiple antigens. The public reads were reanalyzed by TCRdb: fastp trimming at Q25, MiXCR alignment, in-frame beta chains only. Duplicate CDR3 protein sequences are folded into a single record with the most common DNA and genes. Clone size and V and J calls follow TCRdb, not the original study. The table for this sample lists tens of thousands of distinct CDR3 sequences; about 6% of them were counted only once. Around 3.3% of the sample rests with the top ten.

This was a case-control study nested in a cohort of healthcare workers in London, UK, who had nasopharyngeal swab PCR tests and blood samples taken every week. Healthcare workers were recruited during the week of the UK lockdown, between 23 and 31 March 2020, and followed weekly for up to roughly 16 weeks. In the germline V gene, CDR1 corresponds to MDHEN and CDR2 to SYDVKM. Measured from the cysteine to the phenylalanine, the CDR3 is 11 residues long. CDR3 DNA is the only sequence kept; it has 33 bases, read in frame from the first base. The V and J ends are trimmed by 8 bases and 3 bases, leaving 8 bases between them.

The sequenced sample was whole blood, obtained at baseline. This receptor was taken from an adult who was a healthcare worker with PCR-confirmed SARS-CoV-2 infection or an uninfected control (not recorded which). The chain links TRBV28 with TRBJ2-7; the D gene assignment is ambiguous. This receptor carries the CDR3 CASRGYYEQYF. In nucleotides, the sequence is TGTGCCAGCCGTGGATACTACGAGCAGTACTTC.